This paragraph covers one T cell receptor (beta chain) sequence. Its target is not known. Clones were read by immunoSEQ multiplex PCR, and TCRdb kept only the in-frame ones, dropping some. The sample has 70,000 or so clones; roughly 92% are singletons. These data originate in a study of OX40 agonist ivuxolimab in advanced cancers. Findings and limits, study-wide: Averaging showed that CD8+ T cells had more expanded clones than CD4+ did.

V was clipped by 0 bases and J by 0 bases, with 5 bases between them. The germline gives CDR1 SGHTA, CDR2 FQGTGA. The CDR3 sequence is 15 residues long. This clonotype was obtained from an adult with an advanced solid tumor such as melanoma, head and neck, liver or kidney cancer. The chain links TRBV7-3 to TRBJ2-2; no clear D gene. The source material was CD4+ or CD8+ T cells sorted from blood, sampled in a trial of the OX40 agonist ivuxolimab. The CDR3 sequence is CASSLTGTNTGELFF. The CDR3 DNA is TGTGCCAGCAGCTTAACAGGGACGAACACCGGGGAGCTGTTTTTT.